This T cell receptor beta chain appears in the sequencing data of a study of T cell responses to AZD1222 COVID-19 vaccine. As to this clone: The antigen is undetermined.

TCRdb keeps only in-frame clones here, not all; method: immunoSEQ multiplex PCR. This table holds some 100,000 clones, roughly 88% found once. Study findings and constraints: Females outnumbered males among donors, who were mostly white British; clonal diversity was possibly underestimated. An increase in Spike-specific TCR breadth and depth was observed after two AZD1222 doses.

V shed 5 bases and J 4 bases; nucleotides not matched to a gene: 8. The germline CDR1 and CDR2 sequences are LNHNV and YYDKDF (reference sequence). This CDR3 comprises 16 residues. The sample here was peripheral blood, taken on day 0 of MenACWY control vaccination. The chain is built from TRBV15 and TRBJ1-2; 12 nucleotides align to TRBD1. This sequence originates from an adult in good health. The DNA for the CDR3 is TGTGCCACCAGCCGGAAGGGACAGGGGGCGCTCTATGGCTACACCTTC. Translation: CATSRKGQGALYGYTF.